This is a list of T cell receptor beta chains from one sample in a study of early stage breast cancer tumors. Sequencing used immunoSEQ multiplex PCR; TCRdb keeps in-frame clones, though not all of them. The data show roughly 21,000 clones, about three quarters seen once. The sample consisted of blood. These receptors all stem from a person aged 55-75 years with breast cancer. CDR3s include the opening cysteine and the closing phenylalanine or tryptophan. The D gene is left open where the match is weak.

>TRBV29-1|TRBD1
CSYNRGDEKLFF
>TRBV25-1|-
CASSASGDPPYNEQFF
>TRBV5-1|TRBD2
CASSFRGRARNTDTQYF
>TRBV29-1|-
CSVPMGGTATGEQYF
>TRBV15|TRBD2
CATSRDSRLASGYQETQYF
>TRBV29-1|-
CSVESGSEQYF
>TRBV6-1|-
CASRRVTEQYF
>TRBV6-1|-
CASSETSGADEKLFF
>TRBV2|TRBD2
CASSEGASGTTDTQYF
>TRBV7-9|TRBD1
CASSLAGQGKAQYF
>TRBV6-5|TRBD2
CASSRLAGPTGELFF
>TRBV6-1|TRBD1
CASRRQGEGSPLHF
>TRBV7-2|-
CASSLFQEGTEAFF
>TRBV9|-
CASSPGRREQYF
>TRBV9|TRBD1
CASSPRTGANTGELFF
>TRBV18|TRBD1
CASSPQTGGGGNTIYF
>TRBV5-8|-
CASSLRGSGAYEQYF
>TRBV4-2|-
CASSQALGGVYGYTF
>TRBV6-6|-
CASSYSTMGNQPQHF
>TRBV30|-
CAWWSGISGDTQYF